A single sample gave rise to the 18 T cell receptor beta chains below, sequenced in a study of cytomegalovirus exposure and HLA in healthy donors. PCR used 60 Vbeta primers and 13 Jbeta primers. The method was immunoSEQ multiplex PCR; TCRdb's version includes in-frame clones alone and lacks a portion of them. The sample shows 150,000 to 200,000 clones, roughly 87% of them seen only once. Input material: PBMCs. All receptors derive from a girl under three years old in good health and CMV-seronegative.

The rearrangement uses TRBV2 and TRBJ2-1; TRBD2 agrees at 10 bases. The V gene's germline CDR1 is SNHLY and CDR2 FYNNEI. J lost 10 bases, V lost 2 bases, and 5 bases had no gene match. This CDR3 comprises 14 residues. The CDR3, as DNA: TGTGCCAGCAGTGAATTGGGACTAGCGAGAGAGCAGTTCTTC. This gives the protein CASSELGLAREQFF.

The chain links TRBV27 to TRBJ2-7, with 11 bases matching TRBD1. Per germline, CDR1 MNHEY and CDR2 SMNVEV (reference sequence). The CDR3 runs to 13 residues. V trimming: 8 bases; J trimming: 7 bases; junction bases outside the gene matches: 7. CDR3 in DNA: TGTGCCAGCGGGACAGGGGGGGTGTGGGAGCAGTACTTC. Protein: CASGTGGVWEQYF.

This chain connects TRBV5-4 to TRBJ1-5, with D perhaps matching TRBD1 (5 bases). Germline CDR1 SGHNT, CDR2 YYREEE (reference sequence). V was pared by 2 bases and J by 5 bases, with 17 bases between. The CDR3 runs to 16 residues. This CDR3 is CASSLPGGGSDQPQHF. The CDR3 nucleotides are TGTGCCAGCAGCTTACCTGGGGGGGGGTCGGATCAGCCCCAGCATTTT.

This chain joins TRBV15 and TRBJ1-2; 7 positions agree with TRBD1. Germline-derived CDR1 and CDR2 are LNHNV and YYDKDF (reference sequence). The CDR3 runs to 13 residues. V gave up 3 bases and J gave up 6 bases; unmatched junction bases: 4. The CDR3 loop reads CATSSFQGDGYTF. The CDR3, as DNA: TGTGCCACCAGCAGCTTCCAGGGGGATGGCTACACCTTC.

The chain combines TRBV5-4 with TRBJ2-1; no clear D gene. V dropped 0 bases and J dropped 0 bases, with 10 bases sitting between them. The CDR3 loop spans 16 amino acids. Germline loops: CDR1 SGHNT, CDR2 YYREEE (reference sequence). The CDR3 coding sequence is TGTGCCAGCAGCTTGGGTCGACTCCTCTCCTACAATGAGCAGTTCTTC. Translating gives CASSLGRLLSYNEQFF.

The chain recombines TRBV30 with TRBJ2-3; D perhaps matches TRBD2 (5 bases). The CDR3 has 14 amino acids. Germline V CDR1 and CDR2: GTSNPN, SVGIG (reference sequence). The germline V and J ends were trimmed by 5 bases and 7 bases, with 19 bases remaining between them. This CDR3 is CAWALRGSRNTQYF. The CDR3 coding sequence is TGTGCCTGGGCCTTACGGGGTTCACGGAATACGCAGTATTTT. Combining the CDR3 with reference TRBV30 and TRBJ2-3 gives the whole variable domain SQTIHQWPATLVQPVGSPLSLECTVEGTSNPNLYWYRQAAGRGLQLLFYSVGIGQISSEVPQNLSASRPQDRQFILSSKKLLLSDSGFYLCAWALRGSRNTQYFGPGTRLTVL.

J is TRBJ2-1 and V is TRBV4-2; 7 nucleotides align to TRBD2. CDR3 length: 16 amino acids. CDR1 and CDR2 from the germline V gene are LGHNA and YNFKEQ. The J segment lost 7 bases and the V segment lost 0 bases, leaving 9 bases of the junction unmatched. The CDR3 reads CASSQDGEGVRNEQFF. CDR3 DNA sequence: TGTGCCAGCAGCCAAGATGGGGAGGGAGTACGGAATGAGCAGTTCTTC.

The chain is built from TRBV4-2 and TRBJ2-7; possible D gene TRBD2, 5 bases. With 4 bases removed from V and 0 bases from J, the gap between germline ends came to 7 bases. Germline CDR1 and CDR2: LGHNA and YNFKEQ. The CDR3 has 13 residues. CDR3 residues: CASSRLSSYEQYF. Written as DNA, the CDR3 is TGTGCCAGCAGCCGACTAAGCTCCTACGAGCAGTACTTC.

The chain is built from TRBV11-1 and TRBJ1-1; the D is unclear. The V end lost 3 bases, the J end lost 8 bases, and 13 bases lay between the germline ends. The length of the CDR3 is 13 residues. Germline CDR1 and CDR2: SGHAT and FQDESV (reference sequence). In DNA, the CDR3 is TGTGCCAGCAGCTTTAGGAGGGAGCGGGAAGCTTTCTTT. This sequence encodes CASSFRREREAFF.

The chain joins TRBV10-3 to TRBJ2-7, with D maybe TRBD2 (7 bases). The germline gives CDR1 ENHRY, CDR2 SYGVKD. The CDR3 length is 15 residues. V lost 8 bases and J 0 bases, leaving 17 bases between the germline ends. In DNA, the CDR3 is TGTGCCATCGGGGGGGGGCCGATATTCTCCTACGAGCAGTACTTC. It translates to CAIGGGPIFSYEQYF.

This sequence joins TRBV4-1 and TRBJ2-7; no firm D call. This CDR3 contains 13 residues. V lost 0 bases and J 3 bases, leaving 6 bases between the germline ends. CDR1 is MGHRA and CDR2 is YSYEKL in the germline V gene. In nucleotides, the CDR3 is TGCGCCAGCAGCCAAGAACCACACTACGAGCAGTACTTC. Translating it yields CASSQEPHYEQYF.

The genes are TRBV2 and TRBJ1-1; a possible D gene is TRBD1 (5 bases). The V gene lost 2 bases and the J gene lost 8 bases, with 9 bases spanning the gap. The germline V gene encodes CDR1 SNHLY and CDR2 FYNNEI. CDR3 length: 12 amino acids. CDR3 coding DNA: TGTGCCAGCAGTGAAAGGTCAGGGGAAGCTTTCTTT. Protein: CASSERSGEAFF. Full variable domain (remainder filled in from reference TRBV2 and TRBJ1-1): EPEVTQTPSHQVTQMGQEVILRCVPISNHLYFYWYRQILGQKVEFLVSFYNNEISEKSEIFDDQFSVERPDGSNFTLKIRSTKLEDSAMYFCASSERSGEAFFGQGTRLTVV.

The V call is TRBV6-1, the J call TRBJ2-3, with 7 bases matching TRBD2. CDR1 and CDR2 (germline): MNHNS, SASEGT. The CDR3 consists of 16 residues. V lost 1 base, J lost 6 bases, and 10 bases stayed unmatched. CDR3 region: CASSEVAPGGGDTQYF. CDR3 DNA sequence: TGTGCCAGCAGTGAAGTGGCCCCGGGGGGAGGGGATACGCAGTATTTT.

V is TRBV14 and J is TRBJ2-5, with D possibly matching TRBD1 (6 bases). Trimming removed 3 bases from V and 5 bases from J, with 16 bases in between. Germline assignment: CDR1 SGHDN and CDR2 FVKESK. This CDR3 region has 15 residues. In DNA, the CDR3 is TGTGCCAGCAGCCAGGCGAACAGGGCGTGGGAGACCCAGTACTTC. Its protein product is CASSQANRAWETQYF. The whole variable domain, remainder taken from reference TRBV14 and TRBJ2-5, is EAGVTQFPSHSVIEKGQTVTLRCDPISGHDNLYWYRRVMGKEIKFLLHFVKESKQDESGMPNNRFLAERTGGTYSTLKVQPAELEDSGVYFCASSQANRAWETQYFGPGTRLLVL.

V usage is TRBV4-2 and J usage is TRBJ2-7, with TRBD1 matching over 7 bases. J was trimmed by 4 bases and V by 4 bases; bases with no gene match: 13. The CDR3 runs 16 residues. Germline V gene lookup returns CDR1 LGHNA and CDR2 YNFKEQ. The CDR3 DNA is TGTGCCAGCAGCCGCCAACAGGGGTCGGGGCTATACGAGCAGTACTTC. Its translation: CASSRQQGSGLYEQYF.

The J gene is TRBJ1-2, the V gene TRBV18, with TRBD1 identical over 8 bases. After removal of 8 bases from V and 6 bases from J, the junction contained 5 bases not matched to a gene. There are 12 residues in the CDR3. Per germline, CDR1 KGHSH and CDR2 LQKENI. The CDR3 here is CASLGQGDGYTF. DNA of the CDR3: TGTGCCAGCCTAGGACAGGGTGATGGCTACACCTTC.

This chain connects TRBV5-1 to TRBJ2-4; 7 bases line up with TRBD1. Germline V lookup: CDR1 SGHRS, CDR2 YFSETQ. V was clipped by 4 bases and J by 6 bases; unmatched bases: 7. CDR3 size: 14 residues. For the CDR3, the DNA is TGCGCCAGCAGCCTAGAGGGGGCGCCAAACATTCAGTACTTC. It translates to CASSLEGAPNIQYF.

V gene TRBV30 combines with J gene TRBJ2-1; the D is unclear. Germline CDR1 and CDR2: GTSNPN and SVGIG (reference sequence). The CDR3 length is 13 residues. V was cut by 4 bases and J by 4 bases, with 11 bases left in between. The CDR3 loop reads CAWNPIRYNEQFF. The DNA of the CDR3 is TGTGCCTGGAACCCCATCAGGTACAATGAGCAGTTCTTC.